Here is one T cell receptor (beta chain) with its context. Its cognate antigen is unknown. A junction boundary mismatches the germline segment, possibly from a read error. Data came from immunoSEQ multiplex PCR; TCRdb stores just in-frame clones and leaves some out. The data contain 200,000 to 300,000 clones, roughly 86% of them singletons. The data stem from a study of cytomegalovirus exposure and HLA in healthy donors. Overall study results and limits: Rare TCR sequences predominated, though certain public TCRs were found in many donors. Specific recognition of CMV antigens was confirmed in vitro for a few chains (all CMV-associated).

These donors were members of the 120-subject validation cohort, a group separate from the approximately 670-subject first cohort. This CDR3 contains 8 residues. The germline V gene has CDR1 SNHLY and CDR2 FYNNEI. The sequencing input was PBMCs. This sequence was found in a woman aged 25 to 39 in good health and CMV-seropositive. The chain carries TRBV2 and TRBJ1-2; D ambiguous. The CDR3, as DNA: TGTGCCAGCAGTGACGCGACATTC. Translating it yields CASSDATF.